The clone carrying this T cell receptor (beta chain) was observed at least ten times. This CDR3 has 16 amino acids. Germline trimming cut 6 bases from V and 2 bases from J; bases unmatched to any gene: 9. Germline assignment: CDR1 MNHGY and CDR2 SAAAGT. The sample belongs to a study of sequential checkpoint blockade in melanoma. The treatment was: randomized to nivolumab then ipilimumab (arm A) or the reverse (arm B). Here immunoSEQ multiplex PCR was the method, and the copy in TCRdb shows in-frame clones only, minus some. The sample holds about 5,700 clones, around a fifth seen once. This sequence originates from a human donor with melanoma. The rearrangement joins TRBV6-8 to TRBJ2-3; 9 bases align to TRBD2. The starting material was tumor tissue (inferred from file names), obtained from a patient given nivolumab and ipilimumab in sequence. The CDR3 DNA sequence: TGTGCCAGCAGCCTATTGCTAGCGGGGCTCACAGATACGCAGTATTTT. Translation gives CASSLLLAGLTDTQYF.